These 17 T cell receptor beta chains originate from one sample sequenced in a study of T cell responses to AZD1222 COVID-19 vaccine. The assay was immunoSEQ multiplex PCR, and TCRdb's table has in-frame clones only and misses some. The table records approximately 98,000 clones, about nine tenths of them present only once. The sequenced sample was peripheral blood, obtained on day 0 of MenACWY control vaccination. These receptors came from an adult in good health.

This clone was seen more than once but under ten times. The chain is built from TRBV30 and TRBJ1-6, with TRBD1 identical over 7 bases. There are 14 residues in the CDR3. CDR1 and CDR2 (germline): GTSNPN, SVGIG (reference sequence). The V gene end was trimmed by 4 bases and the J gene end by 2 bases; junction bases not matched to a gene: 2. CDR3 coding DNA: TGTGCCTGGATGACAGGGACCTATAATTCACCCCTCCACTTT. It yields the protein CAWMTGTYNSPLHF.

The chain combines TRBV7-2 with TRBJ2-6, with D unresolved. Germline CDR1 and CDR2: SGHTA and FQGNSA. V was cut by 5 bases and J by 0 bases, with 5 bases left in between. This CDR3 spans 14 amino acids. CDR3 amino acids: CASSTDSGANVLTF. The CDR3 DNA reads TGTGCCAGCAGCACGGACTCTGGGGCCAACGTCCTGACTTTC.

The V and J genes are TRBV4-3 and TRBJ1-2; D ambiguous. The CDR3 spans 14 residues. Germline assignment: CDR1 LGHNA and CDR2 YSLEER. V lost 1 base and J lost 8, with 14 bases in between. CDR3 DNA sequence: TGCGCCAGCAGCCAAGCTAAGGACCGGTCGGGCTACACCTTC. Translation: CASSQAKDRSGYTF.

The chain is built from TRBV9 and TRBJ2-5, with TRBD1 matching 9 bases. This CDR3 has 18 residues. V gave up 4 bases and J gave up 2 bases; unmatched junction bases: 15. Germline V gene lookup returns CDR1 SGDLS and CDR2 YYNGEE. The CDR3 is CASSPRNGGTGRQETQYF. The CDR3, as DNA: TGTGCCAGCAGCCCCCGAAATGGCGGGACAGGGAGGCAAGAGACCCAGTACTTC.

The V call is TRBV4-3, the J call TRBJ1-1, with unresolved D. Trimming pared 0 bases from V and 3 bases from J, leaving 14 bases between. The CDR3 covers 16 residues. In germline, CDR1 is LGHNA, CDR2 YSLEER. CDR3 region: CASSQEMMAGDTEAFF. The CDR3 DNA is TGCGCCAGCAGCCAAGAGATGATGGCAGGCGACACTGAAGCTTTCTTT.

The chain is built from TRBV11-1 and TRBJ2-1, with 8 positions matching TRBD1. Germline values: CDR1 SGHAT, CDR2 FQDESV (reference sequence). The CDR3 spans 15 residues. J gave up 6 bases and V 6 bases, and 10 bases lay outside the gene matches. DNA of the CDR3: TGTGCCAGCAGGGAGTCAGGGGGCGCTTCCAATGAGCAGTTCTTC. This codes for CASRESGGASNEQFF.

The chain employs TRBV6-5 and TRBJ2-1, with D maybe TRBD1 (5 bases). Germline loops: CDR1 MNHEY, CDR2 SVGAGI. Trimming took off 2 bases at V and 3 bases at J, with 8 bases between the two ends. The CDR3 covers 14 residues. The CDR3 loop reads CASSYLRDYNEQFF. The CDR3 coding sequence is TGTGCCAGCAGTTACCTCAGGGACTACAATGAGCAGTTCTTC.

This chain connects TRBV9 to TRBJ2-1; D gene unclear. This CDR3 comprises 12 residues. Deletions cut 0 bases from V and 5 bases from J, with 3 bases between. Germline V gives CDR1 SGDLS, CDR2 YYNGEE. CDR3: CASSVEHNEQFF. The DNA of the CDR3 is TGTGCCAGCAGCGTAGAGCACAATGAGCAGTTCTTC.

The V and J genes are TRBV27 and TRBJ2-3; 10 nucleotides match TRBD2. Germline V gives CDR1 MNHEY, CDR2 SMNVEV (reference sequence). CDR3 size: 16 residues. Trimming took 6 bases from V and 6 from J; bases not matched to a gene: 12. This CDR3 is CASSLKAGGPGDTQYF. CDR3 nucleotides: TGTGCCAGCAGCCTAAAAGCGGGGGGGCCTGGGGATACGCAGTATTTT.

DNA for the CDR3: TGTGCCAGCTCATTTCGGACAGGGTTGAACACTGAAGCTTTCTTT. It yields the protein CASSFRTGLNTEAFF. The chain joins TRBV18 to TRBJ1-1, with 8 bases aligning to TRBD1. The germline V gene encodes CDR1 KGHSH and CDR2 LQKENI. The length of the CDR3 is 15 residues. The J segment lost 0 bases and the V segment lost 5 bases, leaving 5 bases of the junction unmatched.

The genes are TRBV20-1 and TRBJ1-2; D is unclear. Germline V CDR1 and CDR2: DFQATT, SNEGSKA (reference sequence). Trimming took off 3 bases at V and 2 bases at J, with 7 bases between the two ends. The CDR3 contains 12 residues. CDR3 coding DNA: TGCAGTGCTAGTACAGAGAACTATGGCTACACCTTC. Translated, it gives CSASTENYGYTF.

The genes are TRBV19 and TRBJ1-1; the match to TRBD1 covers 9 bases. Trimming removed 4 bases from V and 1 base from J; junction bases left unmatched: 7. Germline V gene lookup returns CDR1 LNHDA and CDR2 SQIVND (reference sequence). The CDR3 is 16 residues long. Here the CDR3 reads CASSTSRTGENTEAFF. The CDR3 nucleotides are TGTGCCAGTAGTACATCCAGGACAGGGGAGAACACTGAAGCTTTCTTT.

The genes are TRBV13 and TRBJ2-7; unclear D gene. Trimming shortened V by 3 bases and J by 0 bases, and 6 bases separated the two germline ends. CDR3 length: 13 amino acids. Looked up from germline, CDR1 is PRHDT and CDR2 is FYEKMQ (reference sequence). For the CDR3, the DNA is TGTGCCAGCAGCTTTGGCGTCTCCTACGAGCAGTACTTC. It is translated as CASSFGVSYEQYF.

Comments on this clone: Additional DNA sequences in this sample encode the identical CDR3. The chain has TRBV6-5 and TRBJ2-7, with 8 nucleotides matching TRBD1. After removal of 6 bases from V and 4 bases from J, the junction contained 8 bases not matched to a gene. This CDR3 is built from 14 residues. The germline CDR1 and CDR2 sequences are MNHEY and SVGAGI. CDR3 nucleotides: TGTGCCAGCAGCCCCGGGACAGGCCGATACGAGCAGTACTTC. This sequence encodes CASSPGTGRYEQYF.

V usage is TRBV30 and J usage is TRBJ1-2, with TRBD1 matching 8 bases. Germline CDR1 GTSNPN, CDR2 SVGIG (reference sequence). The CDR3 is 19 residues long. The V segment lost 2 bases and the J segment 0 bases; nucleotides outside the gene matches: 17. CDR3 amino acids: CAWSPKPGQEGESNYGYTF. The CDR3 bases are TGTGCCTGGAGTCCTAAACCGGGACAGGAGGGGGAGTCTAACTATGGCTACACCTTC.

This chain uses TRBV24-1 with TRBJ2-3, with D possibly being TRBD1 (6 bases). CDR1 and CDR2 from the germline V gene are KGHDR and SFDVKD. The CDR3 totals 18 residues. Trimming cost V 8 bases and J 0 bases, with 23 bases left between them. For the CDR3, the DNA is TGTGCCACCACCCTAGAGGCGGACAGCAACTTAAGCACAGATACGCAGTATTTT. It yields the protein CATTLEADSNLSTDTQYF.

The chain combines TRBV21-1 with TRBJ2-3; TRBD2 is taken as the D call from the table, unchecked against the DNA. TRBV21-1 is noted as a pseudogene. This CDR3 has 17 amino acids. CDR3 nucleotides: TGTGCCAGCAGCAAAGCGCATCGCTTCTTAGCGAGAGATACGCAGTATTTT. This gives the protein CASSKAHRFLARDTQYF.